The rows below give T cell receptor beta chains drawn from one sample of a study of shared clonotypes between healthy human individuals. Data came from immunoSEQ multiplex PCR; TCRdb stores just in-frame clones and leaves some out. This sample has about 500,000 clones, with roughly 80% found just once. Sequencing input: PBMCs. The receptors originated from a woman between 40 and 55 years old in good health. Some clones in this sample may be carry-over from other donors' samples. CDR3s include the opening cysteine and the closing phenylalanine or tryptophan. Each record gives: J gene, V gene, clone size, D gene, CDR3 DNA, CDR3 protein. A D gene is named only where the DNA matches it firmly. Size values are once, few and many counts, or a class for expanded clones, and some rows have none.

J: TRBJ2-7
V: TRBV5-1
size: .
D: .
DNA: TGCGCCAGCAGCGCCGGGAGCTCCTACGAGCAGTACTTC
CDR3: CASSAGSSYEQYF

J: TRBJ1-5
V: TRBV28
size: .
D: .
DNA: TGTGCCAGCAGTTTAGGGCTTCTGCCCCAGCATTTT
CDR3: CASSLGLLPQHF

J: TRBJ2-7
V: TRBV4-3
size: few
D: .
DNA: TGCGCCAGCAGCCAAGATTGGGTAGGGCGGGATGGGGCCGAGCAGTACTTC
CDR3: CASSQDWVGRDGAEQYF

J: TRBJ1-1
V: TRBV2
size: .
D: .
DNA: TGTGCCAGCAGGAAACAGGGTAGCACTGAAGCTTTCTTT
CDR3: CASRKQGSTEAFF

J: TRBJ2-6
V: TRBV4-3
size: .
D: .
DNA: TGCGCCAGCAGCCAAGGGGGCAGGGGTTCCTTTCTGGGGGCCAACGTCCTGACTTTC
CDR3: CASSQGGRGSFLGANVLTF

J: TRBJ2-7
V: TRBV7-7
size: .
D: .
DNA: TGTGCCAGCAGCCCGAATCCAGGACAAACCTACGAGCAGTACTTC
CDR3: CASSPNPGQTYEQYF

J: TRBJ1-2
V: TRBV10-3
size: few
D: .
DNA: TGTGCCATCTCTGGCGGACAAAGGGCTAACTATGGCTACACCTTC
CDR3: CAISGGQRANYGYTF

J: TRBJ2-2
V: TRBV5-1
size: .
D: TRBD2
DNA: TGCGCCAGCCTCGGGACTAGCGGGAGGATGACCGGGGAGCTGTTTTTT
CDR3: CASLGTSGRMTGELFF

J: TRBJ2-5
V: TRBV7-2
size: .
D: .
DNA: TGTGCCAGCACCCGCCCAGCGACTATCCAAGAGACCCAGTACTTC
CDR3: CASTRPATIQETQYF

J: TRBJ2-3
V: TRBV5-1
size: .
D: .
DNA: TGCGCCAGCAGCTTACGACCAACCACAGATACGCAGTATTTT
CDR3: CASSLRPTTDTQYF

J: TRBJ2-3
V: TRBV29-1
size: .
D: .
DNA: TGCAGCGTTGAATGGGACCCATGGGGGACTAGCACAGATACGCAGTATTTT
CDR3: CSVEWDPWGTSTDTQYF

J: TRBJ2-2
V: TRBV7-9
size: .
D: .
DNA: TGTGCCAGCAGATATCTCCTTGGGGCCGGGGAGCTGTTTTTT
CDR3: CASRYLLGAGELFF

J: TRBJ2-7
V: TRBV10-3
size: .
D: TRBD2
DNA: TGTGCCATCAGAGGGACTAGCTACGACCCCAACGAGCAGTACTTC
CDR3: CAIRGTSYDPNEQYF

J: TRBJ2-7
V: TRBV5-1
size: .
D: TRBD1
DNA: TGCGCCAGCAGCCCCCAGGGGGAGACCTACGAGCAGTACTTC
CDR3: CASSPQGETYEQYF

J: TRBJ2-7
V: TRBV5-5
size: .
D: .
DNA: TGTGCCTCAAGGGTGTCATGGCCCCCGGACGAGCAGTACTTC
CDR3: CASRVSWPPDEQYF

J: TRBJ2-7
V: TRBV9
size: .
D: .
DNA: TGTGCCAGCGGGCGCGTGGGCTACGAGCAGTACTTC
CDR3: CASGRVGYEQYF

J: TRBJ2-1
V: TRBV2
size: .
D: TRBD2
DNA: TGTGCCAGCACGGGACTAGCGGGAGAGCATGAGCAGTTCTTC
CDR3: CASTGLAGEHEQFF

J: TRBJ2-3
V: TRBV18
size: .
D: TRBD1
DNA: TGTGCCAGCTCACCTCAGCAAACGGGGACAGGGAGCGTGGATACGCAGTATTTT
CDR3: CASSPQQTGTGSVDTQYF

J: TRBJ2-5
V: TRBV29-1
size: .
D: TRBD2
DNA: TGCAGCGCTGGAGGGGGACTAGCGGAACAAGAGACCCAGTACTTC
CDR3: CSAGGGLAEQETQYF

J: TRBJ2-1
V: TRBV15
size: .
D: .
DNA: TGTGCCACCAGAGGGGGGGACACCCTTAGGAATGAGCAGTTCTTC
CDR3: CATRGGDTLRNEQFF

J: TRBJ1-1
V: TRBV11-2
size: .
D: .
DNA: TGTGCCACCACCGGTGGGCGAGTCCCCTTCGGGGAAGCTTTCTTT
CDR3: CATTGGRVPFGEAFF

J: TRBJ2-2
V: TRBV29-1
size: .
D: .
DNA: TGCAGCGTTGAAGTTGGATATTCGAACACCGGGGAGCTGTTTTTT
CDR3: CSVEVGYSNTGELFF

J: TRBJ2-2
V: TRBV27
size: .
D: TRBD2
DNA: TGTGCCAGCGTAAGGGCGGGGGGCACCGGGGAGCTGTTTTTT
CDR3: CASVRAGGTGELFF